This T cell receptor (beta chain) was identified in a study of OX40 agonist ivuxolimab in advanced cancers. Across the whole study: The group had a mean age of about 65 years, ranged from about 20 to 79, and was 80% to 90% male. Study observations and caveats: Both blood CD4+ and CD8+ T cells showed clonal growth by week 6 at 0.1 to 3.0 mg/kg.

TCRdb keeps only in-frame clones here, not all; method: immunoSEQ multiplex PCR. The profile shows over 15,000 clones, roughly 74% of them singletons. This clone appeared once. Antigen specificity is unknown. CDR3 length equals 11 residues. V was cut by 5 bases and J by 8 bases, with 9 bases left in between. CDR1 MNHEY and CDR2 SMNVEV come from the germline V gene (reference sequence). This clonotype was obtained from an adult with an advanced solid tumor such as melanoma, head and neck, liver or kidney cancer. The V gene is TRBV27, the J gene TRBJ1-1, with no clear D. The sample was CD4+ or CD8+ T cells sorted from blood, taken in a trial of the OX40 agonist ivuxolimab. CDR3 in DNA: TGTGCCAGCAGTAACACAGTGGAAGCTTTCTTT. Translation: CASSNTVEAFF.